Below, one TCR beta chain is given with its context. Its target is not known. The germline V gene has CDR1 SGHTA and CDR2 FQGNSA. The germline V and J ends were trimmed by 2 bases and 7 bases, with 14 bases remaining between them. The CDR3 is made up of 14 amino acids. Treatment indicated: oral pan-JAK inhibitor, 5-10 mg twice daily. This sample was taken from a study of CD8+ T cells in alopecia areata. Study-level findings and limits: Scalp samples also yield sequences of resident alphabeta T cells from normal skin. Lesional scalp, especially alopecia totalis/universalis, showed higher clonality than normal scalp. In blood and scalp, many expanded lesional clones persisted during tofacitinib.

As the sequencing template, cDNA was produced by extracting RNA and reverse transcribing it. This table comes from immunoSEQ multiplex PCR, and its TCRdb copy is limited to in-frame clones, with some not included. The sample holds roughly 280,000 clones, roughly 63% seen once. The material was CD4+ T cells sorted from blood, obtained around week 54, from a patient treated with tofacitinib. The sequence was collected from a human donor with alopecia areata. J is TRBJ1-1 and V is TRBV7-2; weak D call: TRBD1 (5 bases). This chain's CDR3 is CASSLHQGAVEAFF. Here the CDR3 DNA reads TGTGCCAGCAGCTTACATCAGGGCGCCGTTGAAGCTTTCTTT.